These 25 T cell receptor beta chains share one sample of origin, sequenced in a study of T cells in Graves' hyperthyroidism and ophthalmopathy. Amplification yielded TCR beta CDR3 regions, with RNA transcripts as the source. The TCR CDR3 was amplified in a first-round RT-PCR using the HTBI primer set. TCRdb reprocessed the multiplex PCR reads with MiXCR, giving one entry per CDR3 protein. Here the sample spans about 600,000 distinct CDR3 sequences, roughly 16% being singletons. Input material: blood. The receptors shown here come from a woman aged 35 to 49 with Graves' ophthalmopathy.

This clonotype has just a few counts. This chain uses TRBV28 with TRBJ1-6; no definite D call. V was cut by 7 bases and J by 0 bases, with 10 bases left in between. This CDR3 spans 15 amino acids. The germline V gene encodes CDR1 MDHEN and CDR2 SYDVKM. The CDR3 region is CASKEGSSYNSPLHF. The CDR3 DNA reads as TGTGCCAGCAAGGAGGGAAGCTCCTATAATTCACCCCTCCACTTT.

This clonotype was counted at least ten times. This chain connects TRBV29-1 to TRBJ2-3, with D possibly being TRBD2 (5 bases). Germline V gene sequence: CDR1 SQVTM, CDR2 ANQGSEA. This CDR3 contains 15 residues. Trimming left V 6 bases short and J 0 bases short, with 16 bases between. This chain's CDR3 is CSVTKDLTSTDTQYF. CDR3 nucleotide sequence: TGCAGCGTCACCAAGGACTTAACTAGCACAGATACGCAGTATTTT.

This clonotype came up once. CDR3 sequence reads: CASSLYPGTSLQGQYF. The CDR3 DNA sequence: TGTGCCAGCAGTTTATATCCGGGGACCAGCCTCCAGGGGCAGTACTTC. The chain employs TRBV27 and TRBJ2-7; D is perhaps TRBD1 or TRBD2 (5 bases each). There are 16 residues in the CDR3. Per germline, CDR1 MNHEY and CDR2 SMNVEV (reference sequence). Trimming took 1 base from V and 9 from J, leaving 22 bases between them.

This clonotype was observed a few times. The chain employs TRBV24-1 and TRBJ2-2; D remains unclear. Germline assignment: CDR1 KGHDR and CDR2 SFDVKD. This CDR3 has 14 amino acids. V lost 5 bases, J lost 1 base, and 7 bases lay in between. The CDR3 spells CATSGHLNTGELFF. CDR3 nucleotide sequence: TGTGCCACCAGTGGACACCTGAACACCGGGGAGCTGTTTTTT.

This clonotype was seen ten or more times. The chain recombines TRBV28 with TRBJ2-5; the match to TRBD2 covers 7 bases. Germline V gene data show CDR1 as MDHEN and CDR2 as SYDVKM. Trimming took 4 bases from V and 1 from J; bases not matched to a gene: 9. The CDR3 has 16 residues. In DNA, the CDR3 is TGTGCCAGCAGTTCCCCAGTCGGGGGGTCCCAAGAGACCCAGTACTTC. Protein product: CASSSPVGGSQETQYF.

This clonotype has a single count. The chain recombines TRBV9 with TRBJ2-3, with a possible D match to TRBD2 (6 bases). V shed 3 bases and J shed 5 bases, with 19 bases lying between them. CDR1 and CDR2 from the germline V gene are SGDLS and YYNGEE. CDR3 size: 16 residues. This CDR3 reads CASSATSRVLKDTQYF. In DNA form, the CDR3 reads TGTGCCAGCAGCGCGACTAGTAGGGTACTCAAAGATACGCAGTATTTT.

This clonotype was observed many times. J is TRBJ1-1 and V is TRBV7-2; perhaps TRBD1 as D (5 bases). The germline gives CDR1 SGHTA, CDR2 FQGNSA. The CDR3 runs 15 residues. Trimming removed 3 bases at V and 4 bases at J, with 15 bases between. The CDR3 DNA reads TGTGCCAGCAGCTTTGACTCGGGACGAGGCACTGAAGCTTTCTTT. Encoded protein: CASSFDSGRGTEAFF. Looking up the rest from reference TRBV7-2 and TRBJ1-1 gives the full variable domain: GAGVSQSPSNKVTEKGKDVELRCDPISGHTALYWYRQSLGQGLEFLIYFQGNSAPDKSGLPSDRFSAERTGGSVSTLTIQRTQQEDSAVYLCASSFDSGRGTEAFFGQGTRLTVV.

There are a few counts of this clonotype. The chain uses TRBV3-1 and TRBJ2-5; D is tentatively TRBD1 or TRBD2 (5 bases each). From germline, CDR1 is LGHDT and CDR2 YNNKEL (reference sequence). V shed 1 base and J shed 5 bases, with 11 bases lying between them. The CDR3 loop spans 14 amino acids. Written as DNA, the CDR3 is TGTGCCAGCAGCCAAGTTCACGGGGCGGAGACCCAGTACTTC. Protein product: CASSQVHGAETQYF.

This chain joins TRBV5-6 and TRBJ2-1, with a weak D call TRBD2 (5 bases). The ends were cut back, 0 bases at V and 7 bases at J, with 14 bases in the middle. Germline values: CDR1 SGHDT, CDR2 YYEEEE. CDR3 length: 15 residues. The chain's CDR3 is CASSLGTPFNNEQFF. DNA of the CDR3: TGTGCCAGCAGCTTGGGGACTCCCTTCAATAATGAGCAGTTCTTC.

This clonotype was counted at least ten times. This chain uses TRBV5-6 with TRBJ2-1; a possible D gene is TRBD2 (6 bases). The V end was cut by 0 bases, the J end by 3 bases, with 13 bases between. This CDR3 is 16 amino acids long. Germline V gene data show CDR1 as SGHDT and CDR2 as YYEEEE. CDR3 region: CASSLGGRGFYNEQFF. The CDR3 nucleotides are TGTGCCAGCAGCTTGGGGGGACGGGGGTTCTACAATGAGCAGTTCTTC.

The genes are TRBV13 and TRBJ2-5; D is ambiguous. The tail of the sequence fits TRBJ2-1 better, so the J call may be wrong. The CDR3 loop spans 14 amino acids. Germline V gives CDR1 PRHDT, CDR2 FYEKMQ (reference sequence). CDR3 bases: TGTGCCAGCAGCTTAGCACAGCGACAAGAGACCCAGTTCTTC. It translates to CASSLAQRQETQFF.

With regard to this clonotype: This may stem from a read error, because a much larger clone lies one nucleotide away. This chain joins TRBV28 and TRBJ1-6; TRBD1 matches 7 bases. CDR1 and CDR2 (germline): MDHEN, SYDVKM. Trimming removed 6 bases from V and 14 bases from J; junction bases left unmatched: 7. CDR3 length: 12 amino acids. The CDR3 is CASSFGQAALHF. CDR3 nucleotide sequence: TGTGCCAGCAGCTTTGGACAGGCGGCCCTCCACTTT.

This clonotype appeared a few times. V gene TRBV24-1 combines with J gene TRBJ2-1; D perhaps matches TRBD2 (6 bases). The CDR3 runs to 14 residues. Trimming pared 1 base from V and 8 bases from J, leaving 11 bases between. The germline V gene has CDR1 KGHDR and CDR2 SFDVKD. The CDR3 sequence: CATSDLTSRDEQFF. For the CDR3, the DNA is TGTGCCACCAGTGATTTAACTAGCAGGGATGAGCAGTTCTTC.

There are many counts of this clonotype. This chain connects TRBV7-9 to TRBJ2-1; 8 nucleotides line up with TRBD1. J was trimmed by 1 base and V by 5 bases; bases with no gene match: 4. The germline gives CDR1 SEHNR, CDR2 FQNEAQ (reference sequence). CDR3 length: 15 amino acids. DNA of the CDR3: TGTGCCAGCAGCGAGACAGGGGAGTCCTACAATGAGCAGTTCTTC. Its translation is CASSETGESYNEQFF.

V gene TRBV20-1 combines with J gene TRBJ2-5; D call uncertain. Germline V gives CDR1 DFQATT, CDR2 SNEGSKA (reference sequence). The ends were cut back, 2 bases at V and 3 bases at J, with 7 bases in the middle. CDR3 size: 12 residues. This CDR3 is CSARQPKETQYF. In DNA form, the CDR3 reads TGCAGTGCTAGACAGCCTAAAGAGACCCAGTACTTC.

This chain links TRBV6-1 with TRBJ2-6, with D unclear. This CDR3 spans 16 amino acids. The germline V gene encodes CDR1 MNHNS and CDR2 SASEGT. Deletions cut 7 bases from V and 5 bases from J, with 18 bases between. In DNA, the CDR3 is TGTGCCAGCATGGAGACTGACTTTTTTCGGGCCAACGTCCTGACTTTC. As protein: CASMETDFFRANVLTF.

This clonotype was counted at least ten times. The gene calls are TRBV6-1 and TRBJ2-3, with D possibly TRBD2 on 5 matching bases. The CDR3 runs 15 residues. Germline assignment: CDR1 MNHNS and CDR2 SASEGT. V lost 8 bases and J lost 0, with 15 bases in between. CDR3 sequence reads: CASLRAGSSTDTQYF. In DNA form, the CDR3 reads TGTGCCAGCCTCCGGGCGGGCTCGAGCACAGATACGCAGTATTTT.

The chain links TRBV18 to TRBJ1-2; the D gene is possibly TRBD1 (6 bases). With 3 bases removed from V and 8 bases from J, the gap between germline ends came to 19 bases. Germline loops: CDR1 KGHSH, CDR2 LQKENI. The CDR3 extends over 15 amino acids. The CDR3 is CASSPDEGGFGGYTF. For the CDR3, the DNA is TGTGCCAGCTCACCGGACGAGGGGGGTTTCGGCGGCTACACCTTC.

The CDR3 sequence is CASSLTGRNTEAFF. Here the CDR3 DNA reads TGCGCCAGCAGCTTAACAGGGAGGAACACTGAAGCTTTCTTT. J is TRBJ1-1 and V is TRBV5-1; D is perhaps TRBD1 (6 bases). This CDR3 spans 14 amino acids. Germline V gives CDR1 SGHRS, CDR2 YFSETQ. Trimming took 2 bases from V and 1 from J, leaving 9 bases between them.

Ten or more counts support this clonotype. This chain connects TRBV3-1 to TRBJ1-1; 7 bases are shared with TRBD1. In germline, CDR1 is LGHDT, CDR2 YNNKEL (reference sequence). The V gene end was trimmed by 5 bases and the J gene end by 0 bases; junction bases not matched to a gene: 6. This CDR3 is built from 15 residues. The CDR3 reads CASSFWTGMNTEAFF. The CDR3 DNA sequence: TGTGCCAGCAGCTTCTGGACAGGCATGAACACTGAAGCTTTCTTT.

The chain joins TRBV20-1 to TRBJ2-7; 9 nucleotides agree with TRBD2. Near its end, the DNA agrees better with TRBJ2-1, so the J call may be wrong. The CDR3 sequence is 16 residues long. Per the germline V gene, CDR1 is DFQATT and CDR2 is SNEGSKA (reference sequence). CDR3 DNA sequence: TGCAGTGCTAGAGATCCAGGCGGGAGGGCTGGCTACGAGCAGTTCTTC. Encoded protein: CSARDPGGRAGYEQFF.

This clonotype was counted ten times or more. The rearrangement links TRBV6-1 to TRBJ2-1; D unresolved. The CDR3 length is 11 residues. Per germline, CDR1 MNHNS and CDR2 SASEGT. V was cut by 7 bases and J by 6 bases, with 7 bases left in between. The CDR3 loop reads CASKLINEQFF. The CDR3 DNA reads as TGTGCCAGCAAGCTAATCAATGAGCAGTTCTTC.

The CDR3 sequence is CASSSGGLAGIETQYF. CDR3 DNA sequence: TGCGCCAGCAGCTCTGGGGGGCTAGCGGGGATAGAGACCCAGTACTTC. The genes are TRBV5-1 and TRBJ2-5; TRBD2 aligns across 9 bases. Germline CDR1 SGHRS, CDR2 YFSETQ. The CDR3 sequence is 16 residues long. J lost 4 bases, V lost 3 bases, and 10 bases had no gene match.

This clonotype was recorded a few times. The chain carries TRBV2 and TRBJ1-4; perhaps TRBD1 as D (6 bases). Trimming left V 4 bases short and J 7 bases short, with 16 bases between. Germline CDR1 SNHLY, CDR2 FYNNEI. The CDR3 length is 15 residues. CDR3 protein: CASSGIGGRFEKLFF. The CDR3 DNA reads as TGTGCCAGCAGTGGCATTGGGGGCAGGTTTGAAAAACTGTTTTTT.

Remarks on this clonotype: This likely comes from a read error, as the CDR3 has no conserved phenylalanine or tryptophan at its end. This chain links TRBV9 with TRBJ2-7; a weak D match, TRBD2 (6 bases). Germline CDR1 reads SGDLS; CDR2 reads YYNGEE. The CDR3 spans 15 residues. V lost 0 bases and J 3 bases, leaving 13 bases between the germline ends. CDR3 sequence (DNA): TGTGCCAGCAGCGTAGGCCCGGGACTTCGCTACGAGCAGTACTGC. This encodes CASSVGPGLRYEQYC.